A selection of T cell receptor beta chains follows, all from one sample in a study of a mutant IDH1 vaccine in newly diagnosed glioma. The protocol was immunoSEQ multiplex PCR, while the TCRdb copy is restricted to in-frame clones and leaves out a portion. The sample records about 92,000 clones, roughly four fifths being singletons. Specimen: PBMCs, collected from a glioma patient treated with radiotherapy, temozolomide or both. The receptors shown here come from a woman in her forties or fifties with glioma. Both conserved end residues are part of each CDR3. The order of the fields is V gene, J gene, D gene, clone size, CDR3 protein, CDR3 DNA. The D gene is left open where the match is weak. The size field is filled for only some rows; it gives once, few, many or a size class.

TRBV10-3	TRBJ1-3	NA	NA	CAISEAGAGNTIYF	TGTGCCATCAGTGAGGCGGGGGCTGGAAACACCATATATTTT
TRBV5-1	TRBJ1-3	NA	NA	CASSLGWRNTIYF	TGCGCCAGCAGCTTGGGATGGAGAAACACCATATATTTT
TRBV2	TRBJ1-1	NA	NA	CASRSQGNTEAFF	TGTGCCAGCAGGAGTCAGGGGAACACTGAAGCTTTCTTT
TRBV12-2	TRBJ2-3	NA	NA	CASRSGLAGPGRTQYF	TGTGCAAGTCGCTCCGGTCTAGCGGGGCCAGGGCGTACGCAGTATTTT
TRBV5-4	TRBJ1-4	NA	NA	CASSPSVGGATNEKLFF	TGTGCCAGCAGCCCCTCGGTAGGCGGCGCAACTAATGAAAAACTGTTTTTT
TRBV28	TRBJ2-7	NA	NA	CASSSPSSYEQYF	TGTGCCAGCAGTTCCCCGAGCTCCTACGAGCAGTACTTC
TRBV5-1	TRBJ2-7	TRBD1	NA	CASRRRQGPYEQYF	TGCGCCAGCAGGCGTAGACAGGGACCCTACGAGCAGTACTTC
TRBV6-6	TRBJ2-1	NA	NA	CASSLGTLMNEQFF	TGTGCCAGCAGTCTCGGGACGTTGATGAATGAGCAGTTCTTC
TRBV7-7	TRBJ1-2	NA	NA	CASRSQANGYTF	TGTGCTAGCAGAAGCCAGGCCAATGGCTACACCTTC
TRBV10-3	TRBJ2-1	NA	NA	CAIRGRKNEQFF	TGTGCCATCAGGGGACGGAAAAATGAGCAGTTCTTC
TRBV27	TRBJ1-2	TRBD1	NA	CASSLTGTGTNYGYTF	TGTGCCAGCAGTTTAACCGGGACAGGGACTAACTATGGCTACACCTTC
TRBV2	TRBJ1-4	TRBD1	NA	CASTRGKGLAEKLFF	TGTGCCAGCACCAGGGGGAAGGGGCTCGCTGAAAAACTGTTTTTT
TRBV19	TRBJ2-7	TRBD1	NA	CASSWGTGATYEQYF	TGTGCCAGTAGTTGGGGGACAGGGGCTACCTACGAGCAGTACTTC
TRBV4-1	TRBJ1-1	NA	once	CASSQGGGMNTEAFF	TGCGCCAGCAGCCAAGGGGGAGGGATGAACACTGAAGCTTTCTTT
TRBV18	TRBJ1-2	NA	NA	CASSPLEANYGYTF	TGTGCCAGCTCACCTCTGGAAGCTAACTATGGCTACACCTTC
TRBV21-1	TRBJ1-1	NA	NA	CASSLTQGAPTGNTEAFF	TGTGCCAGCAGTCTTACACAGGGGGCGCCCACCGGGAACACTGAAGCTTTCTTT
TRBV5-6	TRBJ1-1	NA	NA	CASSGKQGLNTEAFF	TGTGCCAGCAGCGGGAAACAGGGCCTGAACACTGAAGCTTTCTTT
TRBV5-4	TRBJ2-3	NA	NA	CASTLGGRTDTQYF	TGTGCCAGCACCCTAGGGGGGAGAACGGATACGCAGTATTTT
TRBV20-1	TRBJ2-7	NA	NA	CSASVGEQYF	TGCAGTGCTAGCGTGGGCGAGCAGTACTTC
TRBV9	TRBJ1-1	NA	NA	CASSVTGTHSSGAFF	TGTGCCAGCAGCGTTACCGGGACCCATTCTAGTGGAGCTTTCTTT
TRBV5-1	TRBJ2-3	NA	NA	CASGASTDTQYF	TGCGCCAGTGGAGCTTCCACAGATACGCAGTATTTT
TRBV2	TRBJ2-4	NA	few	CASSEILGGIQYF	TGTGCCAGCAGTGAAATACTAGGTGGCATTCAGTACTTC
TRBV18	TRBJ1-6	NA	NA	CASSPPLQGSSPLHF	TGTGCCAGCTCACCACCGCTACAGGGAAGTTCACCCCTCCACTTT
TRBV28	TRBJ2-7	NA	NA	CASSPGGLGYEQYF	TGTGCCAGCAGTCCCGGTGGTCTGGGATACGAGCAGTACTTC
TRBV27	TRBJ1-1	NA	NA	CASSSWSGAFF	TGTGCCAGCAGTTCGTGGTCGGGAGCTTTCTTT
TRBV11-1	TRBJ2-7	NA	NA	CASALAGVIYEQYF	TGTGCCAGCGCCTTAGCTGGGGTGATCTACGAGCAGTACTTC
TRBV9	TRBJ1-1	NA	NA	CASSPAGSVTEAFF	TGTGCCAGCAGCCCCGCAGGGTCGGTGACTGAAGCTTTCTTT
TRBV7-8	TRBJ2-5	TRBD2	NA	CASSFGGEYQETQYF	TGTGCCAGCAGCTTCGGGGGGGAGTACCAAGAGACCCAGTACTTC
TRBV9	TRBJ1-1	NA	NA	CASSVEGGMNTEAFF	TGTGCCAGCAGCGTAGAAGGAGGAATGAACACTGAAGCTTTCTTT
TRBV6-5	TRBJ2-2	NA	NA	CASSYGTGGGTGELFF	TGTGCCAGCAGTTACGGAACAGGGGGGGGGACCGGGGAGCTGTTTTTT
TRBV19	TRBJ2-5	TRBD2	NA	CATQPGLAGGIETQYF	TGTGCCACCCAACCGGGACTAGCTGGGGGGATAGAGACCCAGTACTTC
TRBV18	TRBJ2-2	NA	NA	CATSRDGNTGELFF	TGTGCCACCTCTCGGGACGGCAACACCGGGGAGCTGTTTTTT
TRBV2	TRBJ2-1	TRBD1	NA	CASRDRTGGYNEQFF	TGTGCCAGCAGAGACCGGACAGGGGGCTACAATGAGCAGTTCTTC
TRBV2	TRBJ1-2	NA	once	CASSESLPYGYTF	TGTGCCAGCAGTGAAAGCCTCCCCTATGGCTACACCTTC
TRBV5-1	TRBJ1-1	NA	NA	CASSPGGRSLFEAFF	TGCGCCAGCAGCCCTGGGGGCAGGTCGCTTTTTGAAGCTTTCTTT
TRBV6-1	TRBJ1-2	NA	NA	CASSETGGLTIYGYTF	TGTGCCAGCAGTGAAACGGGGGGACTCACGATCTATGGCTACACCTTC
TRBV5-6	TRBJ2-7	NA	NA	CASSPLTDSYEQYF	TGTGCCAGCAGCCCCCTGACAGACTCCTACGAGCAGTACTTC
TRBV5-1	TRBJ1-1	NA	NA	CASSLAGSGFATEAFF	TGCGCCAGCAGCTTGGCAGGCTCAGGGTTTGCCACTGAAGCTTTCTTT
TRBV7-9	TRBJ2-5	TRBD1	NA	CASSKRPGQGDQETQYF	TGTGCCAGCAGCAAGCGACCGGGACAGGGGGATCAAGAGACCCAGTACTTC
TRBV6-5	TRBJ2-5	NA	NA	CASRPPQETQYF	TGTGCCAGCCGCCCACCCCAAGAGACCCAGTACTTC
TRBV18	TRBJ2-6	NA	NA	CASSPSGGANVLTF	TGTGCCAGCTCCCCCAGTGGTGGGGCCAACGTCCTGACTTTC
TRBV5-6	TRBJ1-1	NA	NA	CASSDPRQKNTEAFF	TGTGCCAGCAGCGACCCGCGGCAGAAGAACACTGAGGCTTTCTTT
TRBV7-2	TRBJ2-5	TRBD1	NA	CASSLAGQAQETQYF	TGTGCCAGCAGCTTAGCAGGACAGGCCCAAGAGACCCAGTACTTC
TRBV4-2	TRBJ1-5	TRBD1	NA	CASSQEGQGLWPQHF	TGTGCCAGCAGCCAAGAGGGACAGGGGCTATGGCCCCAGCATTTT
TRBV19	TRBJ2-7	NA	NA	CASSIGRAAYEQYF	TGTGCCAGTAGTATCGGCAGGGCGGCCTACGAGCAGTACTTC